This is a list of T cell receptor beta chains from one sample in a study of T cell responses to AZD1222 COVID-19 vaccine. Sequencing was performed with immunoSEQ multiplex PCR; in TCRdb, only in-frame clones are kept and a portion is missing. The data show about 130,000 clones, roughly 86% seen once. This material consisted of peripheral blood, taken on day 0 of AZD1222 vaccination. These receptors all stem from an adult in good health. CDR3s include the opening cysteine and the closing phenylalanine or tryptophan. D genes are given only for firm matches. Clone size, where shown, is once, few, many, or a class for clones that have expanded.

len	v_gene	j_gene	abundance	d_gene	CDR3nt	CDR3aa
13	TRBV19	TRBJ1-5	-	-	TGTGCCAGTAGCAAGGGTGTGGGGCAGCCCCAGCATTTT	CASSKGVGQPQHF
15	TRBV6-5	TRBJ1-2	-	-	TGTGCCAGCAGACATACCTCTTCGAGTGAGGACGGCTACACCTTC	CASRHTSSSEDGYTF
16	TRBV7-2	TRBJ2-3	-	-	TGTGCCAGCAGCTTCCTAAGTTACGGTCGCACAGATACGCAGTATTTT	CASSFLSYGRTDTQYF
11	TRBV5-1	TRBJ1-2	-	-	TGCGCCAGCAGCGGGACCTATGGCTACACCTTC	CASSGTYGYTF
12	TRBV28	TRBJ2-7	-	-	TGTGCCAGCAGGGGACGGCCCGGTGGGCAGTACTTC	CASRGRPGGQYF
16	TRBV3-1/TRBV3-2	TRBJ2-5	-	-	TGTGCCAGCAGCCAGGGATTGCTGGGGGCCGGAGAGACCCAGTACTTC	CASSQGLLGAGETQYF
14	TRBV7-9	TRBJ1-6	-	-	TGTGCCAGCAGCTACTCTCAACATGGCGGCCCCCTCCACTTT	CASSYSQHGGPLHF
13	TRBV4-1	TRBJ2-3	-	-	TGCGCCAGCAGCCAAGAAAGCACAGATACGCAGTATTTT	CASSQESTDTQYF
14	TRBV10-2	TRBJ1-5	-	-	TGCGCCAGCAGTGATCAGGGTTCTGATCAGCCCCAGCATTTT	CASSDQGSDQPQHF
14	TRBV2	TRBJ1-2	-	-	TGTGCCAGCAGCCTACAGGGAATCAACTATGGCTACACCTTC	CASSLQGINYGYTF
16	TRBV7-6	TRBJ2-3	-	TRBD2	TGTGCCAGCAGCTTATCAAGAGAAGGAGCGGGGGATACGCAGTATTTT	CASSLSREGAGDTQYF
15	TRBV6-4	TRBJ2-1	-	TRBD1	TGTGCCAGCAGTGTAGAGACAGGGGGTCTGGATGAGCAGTTCTTC	CASSVETGGLDEQFF
11	TRBV20-1	TRBJ1-4	-	-	TGCAGTGCTAGGCGGCATCAAAAACTGTTTTTT	CSARRHQKLFF
12	TRBV7-2	TRBJ1-5	once	-	TGTGCCAGCAGCTTTTTCAATCAGCCCCAGCATTTT	CASSFFNQPQHF
13	TRBV7-3	TRBJ1-2	-	-	TGTGCCAGCAGCCTCGACCACAACTATGGCTACACCTTC	CASSLDHNYGYTF
13	TRBV11-3	TRBJ2-5	-	-	TGTGCCAGCAGCAAAAGGCCCGTTGGGACCCAGTACTTC	CASSKRPVGTQYF
13	TRBV7-2	TRBJ1-4	once	-	TGTGCCAGCAGCTTAGCGACTAATGAAAAACTGTTTTTT	CASSLATNEKLFF
16	TRBV19	TRBJ2-3	-	TRBD2	TGTGCCAGTAGGAAAAGACTAGCGGGGAGCACAGATACGCAGTATTTT	CASRKRLAGSTDTQYF
16	TRBV6-6	TRBJ2-7	once	-	TGTGCCAGCAGTTCACCCCAGGCGGGGTACTCCTACGAGCAGTACTTC	CASSSPQAGYSYEQYF
13	TRBV7-8	TRBJ2-7	-	-	TGTGCCAGCAGCTTAGTGCTCGGAGGGGAGCAGTACTTC	CASSLVLGGEQYF
15	TRBV7-8	TRBJ1-2	-	-	TGTGCCAGCAGCTTAGGCCGGAACAGGCGTCTCGGCTACACCTTC	CASSLGRNRRLGYTF
15	TRBV7-9	TRBJ1-1	-	TRBD1	TGTGCCAGCAGCTCAGGGACAGGGGGGAACACTGAAGCTTTCTTT	CASSSGTGGNTEAFF